Below are 5 T cell receptor beta chains sequenced from a single sample in a study of blood T cell repertoires in COVID-19. Clones were read by immunoSEQ multiplex PCR, and TCRdb kept only the in-frame ones, dropping some. The data hold about 270,000 clones, with roughly 89% observed a single time. Sample: peripheral blood. The receptors here all came from a man aged 45-65 years with acute or convalescent COVID-19.

The chain links TRBV18 to TRBJ2-7; 7 nucleotides align to TRBD1. V was pared by 2 bases and J by 7 bases, with 8 bases of the junction left unmatched. CDR3 length: 14 amino acids. Germline assignment: CDR1 KGHSH and CDR2 LQKENI. CDR3 nucleotides: TGTGCCAGCTCACCAGGGCTGTCAGGGGGAGAGCAGTACTTC. This encodes CASSPGLSGGEQYF.

This clone has a handful of counts. The chain has TRBV9 and TRBJ2-7; D is perhaps TRBD1 (5 bases). CDR1 is SGDLS, CDR2 YYNGEE, per germline. V was clipped by 2 bases and J by 5 bases, with 17 bases between them. The length of the CDR3 is 15 residues. CDR3 in DNA: TGTGCCAGCAGCGTTCAGGGATTTCCCGCCGACGAGCAGTACTTC. It encodes CASSVQGFPADEQYF.

This clone was counted many times. The CDR3 spells CASSFGATEAFF. The DNA for the CDR3 is TGTGCCAGCAGCTTTGGGGCGACTGAAGCTTTCTTT. The chain uses TRBV5-8 and TRBJ1-1; possible D gene TRBD1, 5 bases. CDR1 and CDR2 from the germline V gene are SGHTS and YDEGEE. Trimming removed 2 bases at V and 5 bases at J, with 7 bases between. This CDR3 has 12 amino acids.

The chain couples TRBV5-1 to TRBJ2-5, with 9 positions matching TRBD1. Germline V CDR1 and CDR2: SGHRS, YFSETQ. The CDR3 contains 15 residues. V lost 4 bases and J lost 5; bases outside the gene matches: 9. The chain's CDR3 is CASSTGQGSSETQYF. The CDR3 coding sequence is TGCGCCAGCAGCACCGGACAGGGGTCCAGCGAGACCCAGTACTTC.

V usage is TRBV5-1 and J usage is TRBJ2-4; 7 bases are a match to TRBD1. The trim removed 0 bases at V and 2 bases at J, leaving 5 bases unmatched. The CDR3 length is 16 residues. Per the germline V gene, CDR1 is SGHRS and CDR2 is YFSETQ. The CDR3 sequence is CASSLVAGGTKNIQYF. The CDR3 DNA sequence: TGCGCCAGCAGCTTGGTGGCAGGGGGAACCAAAAACATTCAGTACTTC.